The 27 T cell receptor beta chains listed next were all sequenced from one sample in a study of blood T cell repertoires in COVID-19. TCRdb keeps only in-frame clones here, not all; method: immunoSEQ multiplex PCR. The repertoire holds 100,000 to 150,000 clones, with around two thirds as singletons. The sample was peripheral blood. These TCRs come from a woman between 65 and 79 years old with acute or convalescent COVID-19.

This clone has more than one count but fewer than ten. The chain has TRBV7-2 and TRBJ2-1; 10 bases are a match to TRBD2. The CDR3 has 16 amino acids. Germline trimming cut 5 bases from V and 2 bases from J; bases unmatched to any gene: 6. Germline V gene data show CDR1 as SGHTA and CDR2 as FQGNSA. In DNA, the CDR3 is TGTGCCAGCAGCGAGGGGAGCGGGAGGGCCTACAATGAGCAGTTCTTC. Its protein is CASSEGSGRAYNEQFF.

The CDR3 sequence is CASSFSGGLYSEQFF. In DNA, the CDR3 is TGTGCCAGCAGCTTTAGCGGGGGTTTGTATTCTGAGCAGTTCTTC. The chain couples TRBV5-6 to TRBJ2-1; TRBD2 matches at 9 bases. In germline, CDR1 is SGHDT, CDR2 YYEEEE. Trimming at V came to 2 bases and at J to 9 bases, leaving 9 bases not matched to a gene. The CDR3 spans 15 residues.

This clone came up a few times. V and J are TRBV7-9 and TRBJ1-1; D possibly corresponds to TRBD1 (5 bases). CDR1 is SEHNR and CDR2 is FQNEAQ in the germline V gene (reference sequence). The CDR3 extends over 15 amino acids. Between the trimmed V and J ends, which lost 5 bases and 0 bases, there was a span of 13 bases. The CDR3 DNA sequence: TGTGCCAGCAGCGCCGTGACAGTTATGAACACTGAAGCTTTCTTT. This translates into CASSAVTVMNTEAFF.

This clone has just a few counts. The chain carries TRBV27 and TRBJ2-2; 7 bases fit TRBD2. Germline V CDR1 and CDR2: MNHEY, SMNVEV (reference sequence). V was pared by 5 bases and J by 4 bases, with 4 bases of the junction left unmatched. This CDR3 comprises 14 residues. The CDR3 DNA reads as TGTGCCAGCAGTGAGCGGGAAATCACCGGGGAGCTGTTTTTT. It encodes CASSEREITGELFF.

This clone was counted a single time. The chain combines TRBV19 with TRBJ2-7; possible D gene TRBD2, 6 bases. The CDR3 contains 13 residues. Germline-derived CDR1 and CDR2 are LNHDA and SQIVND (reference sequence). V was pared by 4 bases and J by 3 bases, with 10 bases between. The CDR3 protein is CASSTGLRYEQYF. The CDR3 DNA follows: TGTGCCAGTAGTACGGGACTTCGCTACGAGCAGTACTTC.

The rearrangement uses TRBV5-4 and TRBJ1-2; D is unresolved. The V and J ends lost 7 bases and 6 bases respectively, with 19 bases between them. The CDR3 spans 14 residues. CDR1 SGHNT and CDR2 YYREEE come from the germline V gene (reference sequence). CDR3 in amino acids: CASAASVREHGYTF. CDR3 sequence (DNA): TGTGCCAGCGCAGCTTCCGTACGGGAACATGGCTACACCTTC. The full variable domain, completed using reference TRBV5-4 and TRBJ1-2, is ETGVTQSPTHLIKTRGQQVTLRCSSQSGHNTVSWYQQALGQGPQFIFQYYREEENGRGNFPPRFSGLQFPNYSSELNVNALELDDSALYLCASAASVREHGYTFGSGTRLTVV.

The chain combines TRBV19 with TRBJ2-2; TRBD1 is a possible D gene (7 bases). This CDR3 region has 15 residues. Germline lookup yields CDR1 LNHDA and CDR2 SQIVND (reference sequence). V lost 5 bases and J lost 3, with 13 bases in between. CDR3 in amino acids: CASSGQGGYTGELFF. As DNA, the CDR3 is TGTGCCAGTAGTGGGCAGGGGGGATACACCGGGGAGCTGTTTTTT.

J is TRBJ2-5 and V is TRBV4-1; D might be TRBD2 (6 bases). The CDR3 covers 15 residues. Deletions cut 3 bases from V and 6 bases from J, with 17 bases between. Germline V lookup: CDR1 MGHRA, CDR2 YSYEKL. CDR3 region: CASSQEDLGGKTQYF. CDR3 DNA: TGCGCCAGCAGCCAGGAAGACTTGGGAGGAAAGACCCAGTACTTC.

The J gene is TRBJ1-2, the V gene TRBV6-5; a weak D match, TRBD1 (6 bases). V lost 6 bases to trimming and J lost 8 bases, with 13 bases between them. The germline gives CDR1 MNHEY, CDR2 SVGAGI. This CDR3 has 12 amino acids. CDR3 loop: CASRLGGSGYTF. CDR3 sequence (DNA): TGTGCCAGCAGGTTAGGGGGAAGCGGCTACACCTTC.

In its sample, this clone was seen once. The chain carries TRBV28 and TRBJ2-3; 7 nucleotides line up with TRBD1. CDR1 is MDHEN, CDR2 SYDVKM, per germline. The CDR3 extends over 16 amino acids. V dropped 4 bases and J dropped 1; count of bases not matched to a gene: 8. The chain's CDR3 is CASSSPSQGGTDTQYF. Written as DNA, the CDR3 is TGTGCCAGCAGTTCCCCCTCTCAGGGGGGCACAGATACGCAGTATTTT.

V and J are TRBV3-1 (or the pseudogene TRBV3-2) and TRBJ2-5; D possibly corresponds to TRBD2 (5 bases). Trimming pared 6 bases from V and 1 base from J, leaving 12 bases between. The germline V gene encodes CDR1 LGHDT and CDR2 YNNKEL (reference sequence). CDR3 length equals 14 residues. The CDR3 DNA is TGTGCCAGCAGACACTCCGGGATCCAAGAGACCCAGTACTTC. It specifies CASRHSGIQETQYF.

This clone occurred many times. In DNA form, the CDR3 reads TGTGCCAGCACCCACCTGGGGGGTACTAACTATGGCTACACCTTC. Residues: CASTHLGGTNYGYTF. The chain uses TRBV28 and TRBJ1-2; maybe TRBD1 (5 bases). The CDR3 has 15 amino acids. Trimming took 7 bases from V and 0 from J, leaving 15 bases between them. Germline-derived CDR1 and CDR2 are MDHEN and SYDVKM.

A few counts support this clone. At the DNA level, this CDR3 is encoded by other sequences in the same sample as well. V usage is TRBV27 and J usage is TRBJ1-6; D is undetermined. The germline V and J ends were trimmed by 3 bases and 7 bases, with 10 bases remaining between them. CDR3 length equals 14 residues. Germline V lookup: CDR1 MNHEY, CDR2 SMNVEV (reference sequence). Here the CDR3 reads CASSFGQLNSPLHF. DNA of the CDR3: TGTGCCAGCAGTTTTGGGCAGCTGAATTCACCCCTCCACTTT.

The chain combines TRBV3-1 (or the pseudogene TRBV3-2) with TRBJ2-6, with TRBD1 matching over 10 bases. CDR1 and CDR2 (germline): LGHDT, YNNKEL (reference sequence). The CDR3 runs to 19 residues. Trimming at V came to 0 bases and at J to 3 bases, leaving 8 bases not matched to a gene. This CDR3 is CASSQDLRQGADGANVLTF. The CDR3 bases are TGTGCCAGCAGCCAAGATCTGCGACAGGGGGCTGATGGGGCCAACGTCCTGACTTTC.

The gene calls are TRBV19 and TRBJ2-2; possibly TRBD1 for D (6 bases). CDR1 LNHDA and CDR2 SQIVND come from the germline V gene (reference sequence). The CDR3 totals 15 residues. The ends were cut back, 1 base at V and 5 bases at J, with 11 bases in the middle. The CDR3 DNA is TGTGCCAGTAGTATAGGGACAGCAAAGACCGGGGAGCTGTTTTTT. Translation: CASSIGTAKTGELFF. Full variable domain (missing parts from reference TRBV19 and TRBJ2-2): DGGITQSPKYLFRKEGQNVTLSCEQNLNHDAMYWYRQDPGQGLRLIYYSQIVNDFQKGDIAEGYSVSREKKESFPLTVTSAQKNPTAFYLCASSIGTAKTGELFFGEGSRLTVL.

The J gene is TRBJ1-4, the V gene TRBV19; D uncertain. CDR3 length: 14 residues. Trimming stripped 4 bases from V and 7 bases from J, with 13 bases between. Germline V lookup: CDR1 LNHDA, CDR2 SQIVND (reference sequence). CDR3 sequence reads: CASSTRDDTEKLFF. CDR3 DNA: TGTGCCAGTAGTACTCGCGATGATACTGAAAAACTGTTTTTT.

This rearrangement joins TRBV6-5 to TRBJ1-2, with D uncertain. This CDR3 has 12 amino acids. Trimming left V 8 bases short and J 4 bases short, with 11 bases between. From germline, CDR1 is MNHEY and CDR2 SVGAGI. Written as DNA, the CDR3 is TGTGCCAGCTACCAGTTACCCTATGGCTACACCTTC. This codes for CASYQLPYGYTF.

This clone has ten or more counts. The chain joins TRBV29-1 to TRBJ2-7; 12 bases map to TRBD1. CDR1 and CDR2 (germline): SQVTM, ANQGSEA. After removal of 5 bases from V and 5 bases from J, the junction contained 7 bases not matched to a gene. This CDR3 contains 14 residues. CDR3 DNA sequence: TGCAGCGTTAAACCGGGACAGGGGGCTGACGAGCAGTACTTC. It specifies CSVKPGQGADEQYF.

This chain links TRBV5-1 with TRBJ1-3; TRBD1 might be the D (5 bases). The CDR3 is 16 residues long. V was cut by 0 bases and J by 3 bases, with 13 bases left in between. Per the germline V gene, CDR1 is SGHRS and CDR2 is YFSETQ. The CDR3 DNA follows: TGCGCCAGCAGCTTGGGGGCCAGGGCTCGTGGAAACACCATATATTTT. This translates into CASSLGARARGNTIYF.

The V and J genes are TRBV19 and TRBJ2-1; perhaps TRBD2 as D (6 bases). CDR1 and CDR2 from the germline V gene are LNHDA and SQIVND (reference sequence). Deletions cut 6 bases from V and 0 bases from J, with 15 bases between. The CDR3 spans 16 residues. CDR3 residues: CASSDGLRRSYNEQFF. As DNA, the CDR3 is TGTGCCAGTAGCGACGGACTACGTCGCTCCTACAATGAGCAGTTCTTC.

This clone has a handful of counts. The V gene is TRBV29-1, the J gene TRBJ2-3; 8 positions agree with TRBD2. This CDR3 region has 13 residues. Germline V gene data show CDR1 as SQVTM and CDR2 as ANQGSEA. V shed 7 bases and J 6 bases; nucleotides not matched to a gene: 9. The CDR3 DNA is TGCAGCGCCGGACCGGGACTAGGGGATACGCAGTATTTT. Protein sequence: CSAGPGLGDTQYF.

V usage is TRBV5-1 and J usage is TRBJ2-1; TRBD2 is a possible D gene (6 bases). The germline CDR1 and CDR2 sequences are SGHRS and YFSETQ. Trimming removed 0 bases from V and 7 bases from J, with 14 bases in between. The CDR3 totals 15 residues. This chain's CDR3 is CASSLGWEVTNEQFF. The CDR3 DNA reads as TGCGCCAGCAGCTTGGGGTGGGAGGTCACTAATGAGCAGTTCTTC.

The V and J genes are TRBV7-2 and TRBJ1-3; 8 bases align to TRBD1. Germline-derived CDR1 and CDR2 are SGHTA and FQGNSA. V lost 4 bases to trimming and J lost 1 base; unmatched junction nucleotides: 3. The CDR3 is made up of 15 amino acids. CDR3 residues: CASSSQGASGNTIYF. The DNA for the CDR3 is TGTGCCAGCAGCTCCCAGGGGGCTTCTGGAAACACCATATATTTT.

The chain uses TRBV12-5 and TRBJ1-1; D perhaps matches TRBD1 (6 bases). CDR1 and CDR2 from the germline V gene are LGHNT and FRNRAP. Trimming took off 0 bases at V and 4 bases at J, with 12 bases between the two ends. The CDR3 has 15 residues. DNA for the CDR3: TGTGCTAGTGGTTTGGTAATCACAGGGAGCACTGAAGCTTTCTTT. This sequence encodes CASGLVITGSTEAFF.

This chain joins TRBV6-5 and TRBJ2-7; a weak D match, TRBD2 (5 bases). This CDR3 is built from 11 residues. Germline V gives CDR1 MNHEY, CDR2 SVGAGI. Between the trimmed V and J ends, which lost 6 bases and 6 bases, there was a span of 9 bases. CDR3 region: CASSHGVEQYF. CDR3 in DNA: TGTGCCAGCAGCCACGGGGTCGAGCAGTACTTC.

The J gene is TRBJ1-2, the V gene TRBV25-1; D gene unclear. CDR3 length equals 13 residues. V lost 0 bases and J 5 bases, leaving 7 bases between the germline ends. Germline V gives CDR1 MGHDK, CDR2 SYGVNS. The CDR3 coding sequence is TGTGCCAGCAGTGAATACTCGTCGTATGGCTACACCTTC. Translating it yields CASSEYSSYGYTF.

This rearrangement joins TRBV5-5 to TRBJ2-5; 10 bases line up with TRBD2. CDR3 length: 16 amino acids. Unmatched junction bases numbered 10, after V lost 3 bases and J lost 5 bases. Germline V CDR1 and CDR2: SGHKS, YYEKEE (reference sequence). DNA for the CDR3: TGTGCCAGCAGCTCGGCCCCGGGACTAGCGAGCGAGACCCAGTACTTC. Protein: CASSSAPGLASETQYF.